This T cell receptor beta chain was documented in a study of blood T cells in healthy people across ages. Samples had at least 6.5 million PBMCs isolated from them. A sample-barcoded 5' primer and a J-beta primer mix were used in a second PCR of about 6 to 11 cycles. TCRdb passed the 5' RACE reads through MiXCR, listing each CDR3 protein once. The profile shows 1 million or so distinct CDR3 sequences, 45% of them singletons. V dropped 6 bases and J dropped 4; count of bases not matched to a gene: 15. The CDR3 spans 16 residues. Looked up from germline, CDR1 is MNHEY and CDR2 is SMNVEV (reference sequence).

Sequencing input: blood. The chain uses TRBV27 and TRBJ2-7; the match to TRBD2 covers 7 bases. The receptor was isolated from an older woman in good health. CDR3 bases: TGTGCCAGCAGCCCAGGACTAGTAAGAGGGTTATACGAGCAGTACTTC. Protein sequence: CASSPGLVRGLYEQYF.